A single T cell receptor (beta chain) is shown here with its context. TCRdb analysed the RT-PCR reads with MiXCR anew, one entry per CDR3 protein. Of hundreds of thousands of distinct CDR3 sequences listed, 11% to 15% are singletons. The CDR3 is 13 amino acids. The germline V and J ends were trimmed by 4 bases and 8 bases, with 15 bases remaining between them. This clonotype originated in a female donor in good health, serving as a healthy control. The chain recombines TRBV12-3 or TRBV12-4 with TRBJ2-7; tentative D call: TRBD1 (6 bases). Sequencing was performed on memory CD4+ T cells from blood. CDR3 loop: CASSSFGQQQQYF. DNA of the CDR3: TGTGCCAGCAGTTCATTTGGACAGCAACAGCAGTACTTC.